This entry concerns a single T cell receptor beta chain. The antigen remains undetermined. The V segment lost 3 bases and the J segment 2 bases; nucleotides outside the gene matches: 6. The CDR3 is made up of 16 amino acids. Germline values: CDR1 SGHDN, CDR2 FVKESK. These data come from a study of neoadjuvant anti-PD-1 for oral cavity cancer. As for the study in general: Around day 43, patients without progression received a fourth nivolumab dose before surgery. Study-wide findings and caveats: Non-responders to neoadjuvant nivolumab had significantly more clonal PBMC T cells than responders.

TCRdb's table, derived via immunoSEQ multiplex PCR, lists solely in-frame clones and lacks some. The sample includes thousands of clones, more than 65% of them seen just once. Time point given: after neoadjuvant nivolumab, at surgical resection. This clonotype was sampled from a person aged 35-80 years with oral cavity squamous cell carcinoma. This sample comprised PBMCs, obtained after nivolumab (anti-PD-1) treatment. V is TRBV14 and J is TRBJ2-2; 7 positions agree with TRBD1. The CDR3 DNA sequence: TGTGCCAGCAGCCAGACCGGGACAGCAAACACCGGGGAGCTGTTTTTT. Its protein is CASSQTGTANTGELFF.